This TCR beta chain emerged from a study of CD8+CD57+ T cells in acquired aplastic anemia. Genomic DNA constituted the template upon which TCR beta VDJ and CDR3 profiling was performed. TCRdb re-called the reads with MiXCR, one entry per CDR3 protein. The repertoire holds hundreds of thousands of distinct CDR3 sequences, approximately 80% seen once, with about two fifths in the top ten. This clonotype was seen only once. No antigen is known for it. Germline CDR1 and CDR2: SEHNR and FQNEAQ (reference sequence). The V segment lost 3 bases and the J segment 12 bases; nucleotides outside the gene matches: 16. This CDR3 region has 15 residues. Individuals selected for sequencing had exhibited CD8+CD57+ cell expansion on flow cytometry. Blood came from patients not yet given any therapy. Study conclusions and caveats: In common between the patients and the controls were around 29 CD8+ CDR3 sequences.

Sequenced: sorted CD4+, CD8+, or CD8+CD57+ T cells (not recorded which) from PBMCs. The TCR comes from a human donor with aplastic anemia. V and J are TRBV7-9 and TRBJ2-5; 7 bases map to TRBD2. The CDR3 sequence: CASSFQRSGESDEYF. The DNA of the CDR3 is TGTGCCAGCAGCTTTCAAAGAAGCGGGGAGAGCGACGAGTACTTC. The full variable domain, rest sourced from reference TRBV7-9 and TRBJ2-5, is DTGVSQNPRHKITKRGQNVTFRCDPISEHNRLYWYRQTLGQGPEFLTYFQNEAQLEKSRLLSDRFSAERPKGSFSTLEIQRTEQGDSAMYLCASSFQRSGESDEYFGPGTRLLVL.